These 23 T cell receptor beta chains came from one sample sequenced in a study of T cell repertoires in cytomegalovirus infection (dated by TCRdb to the late 2010s). TCRdb records Illumina HiSeq 1500 as the sequencer. TCRdb cleaned the public reads at Q25 with fastp, built clones with MiXCR and kept in-frame beta chains. All rows with the same CDR3 protein become a single entry with the most common DNA and genes. The sample table lists 60,000 to 75,000 distinct CDR3 sequences, more than 20% of them with a count of one. 60% to 85% of the sample is taken by the ten largest. What these receptors recognize is not known. The sequenced material came from PBMCs, sequenced either directly or after in vitro stimulation (not recorded which). These receptors were collected from a human donor in good health (CMV status not recorded). Some clones in this sample may be carry-over from other donors' samples.

This chain links TRBV7-6 with TRBJ2-1; unclear D gene. Trimming took 4 bases from V and 5 from J, leaving 9 bases between them. Germline values: CDR1 SGHVS, CDR2 FNYEAQ. There are 13 residues in the CDR3. CDR3 DNA sequence: TGTGCCAGCAGCTACCCACCTGACAATGAGCAGTTCTTC. Residues: CASSYPPDNEQFF.

V and J are TRBV10-3 and TRBJ2-7, with D possibly matching TRBD1 (5 bases). In germline, CDR1 is ENHRY, CDR2 SYGVKD. The CDR3 contains 14 residues. V lost 3 bases and J 2 bases, leaving 11 bases between the germline ends. The CDR3 region has the DNA TGTGCCATCAGTGACAACAGGCGACCCTACGAGCAGTACGTC. It encodes CAISDNRRPYEQYV.

This clonotype was found many times. This sequence joins TRBV4-3 and TRBJ1-4, with 9 bases identical to TRBD1. This CDR3 has 16 amino acids. The germline CDR1 and CDR2 sequences are LGHNA and YSLEER. V shed 1 base, J shed 7 bases, and the junction held 7 bases outside the gene matches. The CDR3 protein is CASSQALQGAGEKLFF. Written as DNA, the CDR3 is TGCGCCAGCAGCCAAGCACTACAGGGGGCGGGTGAAAAACTGTTTTTT.

Turning to this clonotype: The junction shows a germline mismatch at one end, possibly a read error. The chain couples TRBV7-2 to TRBJ2-5; no firm D call. Germline assignment: CDR1 SGHTA and CDR2 FQGNSA. The CDR3 length is 12 residues. Written as DNA, the CDR3 is TGTGCCAGCAGCCGATGGAGAGAGACCCAGAACTTC. Its protein is CASSRWRETQNF.

The rearrangement joins TRBV12-3 or TRBV12-4 to TRBJ2-1; D call uncertain. With 6 bases removed from V and 4 bases from J, the gap between germline ends came to 13 bases. The CDR3 is made up of 14 amino acids. CDR3 nucleotide sequence: TGTGCCAGCAGCCCAGAGAGGTCTTACAATGAGCAGTTCTTC. Residues: CASSPERSYNEQFF.

This chain uses TRBV10-3 with TRBJ1-2, with 7 bases fitting TRBD1. J gave up 0 bases and V 8 bases, and 12 bases lay outside the gene matches. The germline V gene has CDR1 ENHRY and CDR2 SYGVKD. There are 16 residues in the CDR3. The DNA of the CDR3 is TGTGCCATCCAACCGGTCCGGACAGGAGCTAACTATGGCTACACCTTC. Translated, it gives CAIQPVRTGANYGYTF.

This clonotype was seen more than once but under ten times. The V call is TRBV7-9, the J call TRBJ1-3; D not certain. The CDR3 consists of 18 residues. Germline loops: CDR1 SEHNR, CDR2 FQNEAQ (reference sequence). V shed 7 bases and J shed 0 bases, with 22 bases lying between them. The CDR3 DNA sequence: TGTGCCAGCATCCCTATCAGGATGCGACGGGCCTCTGGAAACACCATATATTTT. Its translation: CASIPIRMRRASGNTIYF. The variable domain in full, with the rest retrieved from reference TRBV7-9 and TRBJ1-3, is DTGVSQNPRHKITKRGQNVTFRCDPISEHNRLYWYRQTLGQGPEFLTYFQNEAQLEKSRLLSDRFSAERPKGSFSTLEIQRTEQGDSAMYLCASIPIRMRRASGNTIYFGEGSWLTVV.

The J gene is TRBJ2-1, the V gene TRBV6-1; 11 nucleotides agree with TRBD2. Germline CDR1 is MNHNS and CDR2 is SASEGT. V was pared by 9 bases and J by 0 bases, with 7 bases of the junction left unmatched. This CDR3 is built from 16 residues. CDR3 DNA sequence: TGTGCCAGTGCCGGGACTAGCGGCTTCTCCTACAATGAGCAGTTCTTC. Its protein is CASAGTSGFSYNEQFF.

The chain carries TRBV7-2 and TRBJ2-7; D is uncertain. V lost 5 bases, J lost 5 bases, and 7 bases lay in between. The CDR3 totals 11 residues. CDR1 and CDR2 (germline): SGHTA, FQGNSA. In DNA, the CDR3 is TGTGCCAGCAGCCCTGCCCACGAGCAGTACTTC. Translation: CASSPAHEQYF.

The gene calls are TRBV7-2 and TRBJ2-1; no reliable D call. V lost 3 bases, J lost 9 bases, and 9 bases lay in between. Germline V gives CDR1 SGHTA, CDR2 FQGNSA. This CDR3 contains 12 residues. CDR3 nucleotide sequence: TGTGCCAGCAGCTTTGACGTCCTTGAGCAGTTCTTC. Its protein is CASSFDVLEQFF.

In this sample, this clonotype turned up a few times. The rearrangement uses TRBV29-1 and TRBJ2-3; D call uncertain. The CDR3 contains 11 residues. Trimming cost V 7 bases and J 5 bases, with 10 bases left between them. The germline V gene has CDR1 SQVTM and CDR2 ANQGSEA. CDR3 protein: CSGSAVDTQYF. CDR3 DNA sequence: TGCAGCGGCAGCGCCGTAGATACGCAGTATTTT.

This clonotype was seen a handful of times. V is TRBV7-6 and J is TRBJ2-3; 15 nucleotides match TRBD2. Germline V gives CDR1 SGHVS, CDR2 FNYEAQ. The CDR3 has 17 residues. V lost 5 bases to trimming and J lost 4 bases; unmatched junction nucleotides: 7. CDR3 sequence: CASSPWTSGRVPDTQYF. The CDR3 nucleotides read TGTGCCAGCAGCCCATGGACTAGCGGGAGGGTCCCAGATACGCAGTATTTT.

This clonotype has just a few counts. The chain uses TRBV5-4 and TRBJ2-1, with D perhaps TRBD2 (5 bases). V was cut by 4 bases and J by 2 bases, with 13 bases left in between. CDR1 and CDR2 (germline): SGHNT, YYREEE (reference sequence). This CDR3 is 15 amino acids long. This chain's CDR3 is CASSRLLTTYNEQFF. CDR3 coding DNA: TGTGCCAGCAGCCGACTATTAACTACCTACAATGAGCAGTTCTTC. Based on the CDR3 plus reference TRBV5-4 and TRBJ2-1, the full variable domain is ETGVTQSPTHLIKTRGQQVTLRCSSQSGHNTVSWYQQALGQGPQFIFQYYREEENGRGNFPPRFSGLQFPNYSSELNVNALELDDSALYLCASSRLLTTYNEQFFGPGTRLTVL.

In its sample, this clonotype was seen a few times. The chain is built from TRBV5-6 and TRBJ2-7; 8 bases fit TRBD1. The ends lost 4 bases at V and 4 bases at J; junction bases unmatched: 7. Per germline, CDR1 SGHDT and CDR2 YYEEEE. The CDR3 extends over 14 amino acids. CDR3 region: CASSLWQGAYEQYF. CDR3 DNA: TGTGCCAGCAGCCTCTGGCAGGGGGCTTACGAGCAGTACTTC.

This clonotype was counted at least ten times. The gene calls are TRBV5-1 and TRBJ2-3; D may be TRBD1 (6 bases). With 3 bases removed from V and 3 bases from J, the gap between germline ends came to 14 bases. Germline CDR1 is SGHRS and CDR2 is YFSETQ. This CDR3 contains 15 residues. The CDR3 DNA reads as TGCGCCAGCAGCTCCTCGCCCCAGGGGACAGATACGCAGTATTTT. It specifies CASSSSPQGTDTQYF.

In its sample, this clonotype was seen once. The J gene is TRBJ2-2, the V gene TRBV10-1, with a weak D call TRBD1 (6 bases). CDR3 size: 15 residues. Trimming stripped 4 bases from V and 5 bases from J, with 14 bases between. Germline lookup yields CDR1 WNHNN and CDR2 SYGVQD (reference sequence). The CDR3 loop is CASSAYRDNTGELFF. The CDR3 coding sequence is TGCGCCAGCAGTGCATACAGGGATAATACCGGGGAGCTGTTTTTT.

There are a few counts of this clonotype. The chain recombines TRBV7-2 with TRBJ1-6; D uncertain. Germline assignment: CDR1 SGHTA and CDR2 FQGNSA. V was pared by 8 bases and J by 9 bases, with 20 bases between. CDR3 size: 15 residues. The CDR3 DNA reads as TGTGCCAGCGCCGATGGCACGCCCCGGGTTTCACCCCTCCACTTT. Translating it yields CASADGTPRVSPLHF.

This sequence joins TRBV9 and TRBJ2-1, with 9 nucleotides matching TRBD2. The V gene end was trimmed by 4 bases and the J gene end by 9 bases; junction bases not matched to a gene: 5. Germline lookup yields CDR1 SGDLS and CDR2 YYNGEE. This CDR3 is 13 amino acids long. Here the CDR3 reads CASSPGLATEQFF. CDR3 coding DNA: TGTGCCAGCAGCCCGGGACTAGCAACTGAGCAGTTCTTC.

This clonotype occurred many times. The V call is TRBV7-2, the J call TRBJ1-1; D call uncertain. Germline V lookup: CDR1 SGHTA, CDR2 FQGNSA. The V gene lost 2 bases and the J gene lost 4 bases, with 11 bases spanning the gap. This CDR3 spans 14 amino acids. CDR3 in DNA: TGTGCCAGCAGCTTACTGCCGGAGGGCACTGAAGCTTTCTTT. It translates to CASSLLPEGTEAFF.

This clonotype came up a few times. The CDR3 reads CASSLLAGGPSYEQYF. The CDR3 DNA sequence: TGTGCCAGCAGCTTACTAGCGGGAGGGCCCTCCTACGAGCAGTACTTC. The rearrangement joins TRBV7-2 to TRBJ2-7, with 12 bases matching TRBD2. CDR1 and CDR2 from the germline V gene are SGHTA and FQGNSA. The CDR3 has 16 amino acids. V gave up 2 bases and J gave up 0 bases; unmatched junction bases: 2.

Of note for this clonotype: This clone may be a read error of a much larger clone one base away. The chain has TRBV7-2 and TRBJ2-4, with TRBD2 as a possible D gene (5 bases). Trimming stripped 10 bases from V and 3 bases from J, with 16 bases between. Germline loops: CDR1 SGHTA, CDR2 FQGNSA. The CDR3 has 14 residues. The CDR3 loop is CATQIVRVKNIQYF. CDR3 DNA: TGTGCCACCCAGATAGTGCGGGTCAAAAACATTCAGTACTTC.

The chain has TRBV7-2 and TRBJ2-2, with 9 bases aligning to TRBD2. Trimming removed 0 bases from V and 7 bases from J; junction bases left unmatched: 9. Germline V gene lookup returns CDR1 SGHTA and CDR2 FQGNSA. The CDR3 covers 17 residues. For the CDR3, the DNA is TGTGCCAGCAGCTTAGCGTTGGCGGGAGGGCCTCACGGGGAGCTGTTTTTT. Translating gives CASSLALAGGPHGELFF.

This clonotype was picked up a small number of times. This sequence joins TRBV6-1 and TRBJ2-1; tentatively, D is TRBD1 (5 bases). The V end was cut by 3 bases, the J end by 8 bases, with 20 bases between. The CDR3 runs 16 residues. From germline, CDR1 is MNHNS and CDR2 SASEGT. The CDR3 reads CASSESDRGPPHEQFF. In DNA, the CDR3 is TGTGCCAGCAGTGAGAGTGATAGGGGCCCCCCCCATGAGCAGTTCTTC.